This is a list of T cell receptor beta chains from one sample in a study of blood T cell repertoires in COVID-19. Assay used: immunoSEQ multiplex PCR; TCRdb lists only in-frame clones, some missing. This sample carries hundreds of thousands of clones, around 90% of them seen once, and the ten largest clones take 2.2%. The sample was peripheral blood. The origin of the receptors is a woman aged 45-65 years who had recovered from COVID-19. Each CDR3 is given without its conserved first and last residue. The order of the fields is CDR3 protein, V gene.

ASSLPGLRNSPLH	TRBV7-9
AWMMWTGSSYEQY	TRBV30
AWSVRGGPSTDTQY	TRBV30
ASSARGGAGGYT	TRBV9
ASTPYWEKDTQY	TRBV19
ASSLDQNSPLH	TRBV5-1
ASKREGANTGELF	TRBV19
ASSPYGQKYTEAF	TRBV9
ASSFSATEAF	TRBV7-2
ASSYSGGRKGKWTGELF	TRBV6-2/TRBV6-3
ASSSLSSGNTIY	TRBV27
ARSLIASNTGELF	TRBV5-3
AWKGDPPRADTQY	TRBV30
ASREASGGDTQY	TRBV6-5
ASSLGDSRNIQY	TRBV5-1
ASSFATGLDEQF	TRBV18
ASSESKNQPQH	TRBV6-1
ASSVAGQSNVAF	TRBV9